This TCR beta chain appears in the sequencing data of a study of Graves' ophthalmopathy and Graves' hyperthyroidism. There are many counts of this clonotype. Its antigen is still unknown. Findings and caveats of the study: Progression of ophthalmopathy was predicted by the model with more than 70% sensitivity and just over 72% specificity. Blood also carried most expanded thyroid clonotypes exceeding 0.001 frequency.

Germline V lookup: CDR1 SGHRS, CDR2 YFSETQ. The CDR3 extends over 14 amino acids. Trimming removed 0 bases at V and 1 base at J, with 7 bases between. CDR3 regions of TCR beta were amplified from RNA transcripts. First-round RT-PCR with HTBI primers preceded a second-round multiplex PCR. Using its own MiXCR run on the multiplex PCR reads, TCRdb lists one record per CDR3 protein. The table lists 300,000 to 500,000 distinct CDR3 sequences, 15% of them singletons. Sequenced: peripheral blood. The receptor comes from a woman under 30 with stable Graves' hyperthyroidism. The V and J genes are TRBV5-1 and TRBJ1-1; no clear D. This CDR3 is CASSLDVRNTEAFF. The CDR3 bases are TGCGCCAGCAGCTTGGATGTCAGGAACACTGAAGCTTTCTTT.